These 9 T cell receptor beta chains originate from one sample sequenced in a study of blood T cell repertoires in COVID-19. Repertoires were generated with immunoSEQ multiplex PCR, while TCRdb's copy carries only in-frame clones and drops some. Of around 150,000 clones listed, 80% to 90% were seen once; the top ten hold nearly 8.5%. The sample comprised peripheral blood. The receptors were gathered from a man aged 55-75 years with acute or convalescent COVID-19.

J is TRBJ2-1 and V is TRBV5-1, with 9 bases that match TRBD1. With V trimmed by 3 bases and J by 7 bases, 5 bases remained unmatched. CDR1 is SGHRS and CDR2 is YFSETQ in the germline V gene. The CDR3 loop spans 14 amino acids. The CDR3 DNA sequence: TGCGCCAGCAGCTCTGGGACAGGGCGGAATGAGCAGTTCTTC. Translation gives CASSSGTGRNEQFF.

V is TRBV2 and J is TRBJ1-2; the match to TRBD1 covers 10 bases. The CDR3 contains 15 residues. V gave up 6 bases and J gave up 4 bases; unmatched junction bases: 8. In germline, CDR1 is SNHLY, CDR2 FYNNEI. CDR3 sequence reads: CASRAGTGVAYGYTF. CDR3 in DNA: TGTGCCAGCAGAGCCGGGACAGGGGTCGCCTATGGCTACACCTTC.

The genes are TRBV19 and TRBJ2-7; 7 nucleotides line up with TRBD1. Germline V lookup: CDR1 LNHDA, CDR2 SQIVND (reference sequence). V lost 6 bases and J lost 3; bases outside the gene matches: 5. The CDR3 runs to 13 residues. As DNA, the CDR3 is TGTGCCAGTAGCAACAGGGGCAACTACGAGCAGTACTTC. Translation: CASSNRGNYEQYF.

This clone has a handful of counts. The chain links TRBV27 to TRBJ2-2; possible D gene TRBD1, 6 bases. The CDR3 is made up of 15 amino acids. Germline CDR1 reads MNHEY; CDR2 reads SMNVEV (reference sequence). With 5 bases removed from V and 1 base from J, the gap between germline ends came to 11 bases. DNA for the CDR3: TGTGCCAGCAGTCAGGCAGGGGTGAACACCGGGGAGCTGTTTTTT. Amino acids: CASSQAGVNTGELFF.

CDR3 DNA: TGTGCTAGTGGCTATAGCACCGGGGAGCTGTTTTTT. Its translation is CASGYSTGELFF. V and J are TRBV12-5 and TRBJ2-2; unclear D gene. V lost 6 bases and J 4 bases, leaving 6 bases between the germline ends. Per the germline V gene, CDR1 is LGHNT and CDR2 is FRNRAP. CDR3 length: 12 residues.

The rearrangement uses TRBV24-1 and TRBJ2-5; TRBD1 agrees at 9 bases. CDR3 size: 15 residues. CDR1 is KGHDR, CDR2 SFDVKD, per germline. V shed 3 bases, J shed 4 bases, and the junction held 5 bases outside the gene matches. The CDR3 protein is CATSDLGTGRETQYF. For the CDR3, the DNA is TGTGCCACCAGTGATCTGGGGACAGGGCGAGAGACCCAGTACTTC.

The chain uses TRBV2 and TRBJ2-7, with 8 bases fitting TRBD1. The V gene's germline CDR1 is SNHLY and CDR2 FYNNEI. The CDR3 covers 14 residues. Trimming removed 7 bases from V and 2 bases from J; junction bases left unmatched: 7. In DNA form, the CDR3 reads TGTGCCAGCAAACGACAGGGGCCGACCTACGAGCAGTACTTC. This encodes CASKRQGPTYEQYF. The whole variable domain, filled in from reference TRBV2 and TRBJ2-7, reads EPEVTQTPSHQVTQMGQEVILRCVPISNHLYFYWYRQILGQKVEFLVSFYNNEISEKSEIFDDQFSVERPDGSNFTLKIRSTKLEDSAMYFCASKRQGPTYEQYFGPGTRLTVT.

CDR3 in amino acids: CASSDLAGGGDTQYF. The CDR3 nucleotides read TGTGCCAGCAGTGACCTAGCGGGGGGGGGAGATACGCAGTATTTT. This chain links TRBV6-1 with TRBJ2-3; 12 nucleotides line up with TRBD2. The trim removed 3 bases at V and 5 bases at J, leaving 3 bases unmatched. CDR1 is MNHNS, CDR2 SASEGT, per germline. This CDR3 region has 15 residues.

The V gene is TRBV19, the J gene TRBJ1-1, with unresolved D. Trimming pared 9 bases from V and 0 bases from J, leaving 14 bases between. From germline, CDR1 is LNHDA and CDR2 SQIVND (reference sequence). This CDR3 region has 14 residues. The CDR3 reads CASRRERVNTEAFF. In nucleotides, the CDR3 is TGTGCCAGCCGGAGGGAGAGAGTGAACACTGAAGCTTTCTTT.